In this sample, the clone carrying this TCR beta chain turned up a few times. What it binds is not known. This sample is part of a study of beta chain features in type 1 diabetes. Notes on the study in general: Among all four CD4+ subsets, Type 1 diabetes patients had TCRB CDR3s that were moderately but significantly shorter. Type 1 diabetes patients had fewer VDJ junction insertions and more deletions. In the patient group, naive, central memory and Treg TCRB repertoires seemed more alike than in the healthy donor group.

Looked up from germline, CDR1 is KGHSH and CDR2 is LQKENI. There are 18 residues in the CDR3. J gave up 5 bases and V 2 bases, and 14 bases lay outside the gene matches. Isolated RNA was reverse transcribed in full, so expressed TCRB transcripts were sequenced. About 3.57 million reads, on average, came from each naive, central memory and regulatory T cell sample. Measured with immunoSEQ multiplex PCR; TCRdb has only the in-frame clones, and not every one. Here the sample spans roughly 340,000 clones, 13% being singletons. The origin of this receptor is a woman younger than 35 with type 1 diabetes. The source material was naive CD4+ T cells from blood. The chain is built from TRBV18 and TRBJ1-2; 10 nucleotides match TRBD1. As DNA, the CDR3 is TGTGCCAGCTCACCATTCTCGGGACAGGGGCACCCCCAGTATGGCTACACCTTC. Amino acid sequence: CASSPFSGQGHPQYGYTF.